There are a few counts of the clone carrying this T cell receptor beta chain. This entry belongs to a study of control samples from healthy donors and cancer patients. Assay used: immunoSEQ multiplex PCR; TCRdb lists only in-frame clones, some missing. Here the sample spans about 89,000 clones, around nine tenths being singletons. V gave up 0 bases and J gave up 5 bases; unmatched junction bases: 14. This CDR3 region has 18 residues. Germline V gene data show CDR1 as MNHEY and CDR2 as SVGEGT. This sequence joins TRBV6-2 or TRBV6-3 and TRBJ2-5; 8 bases are a match to TRBD2. This clonotype was obtained from a man aged 30-40 years in good health. The sequenced sample was blood. The CDR3 loop is CASSYSSSGGGNMETQYF. In DNA form, the CDR3 reads TGTGCCAGCAGTTACTCTTCTTCAGGCGGGGGGAACATGGAGACCCAGTACTTC.